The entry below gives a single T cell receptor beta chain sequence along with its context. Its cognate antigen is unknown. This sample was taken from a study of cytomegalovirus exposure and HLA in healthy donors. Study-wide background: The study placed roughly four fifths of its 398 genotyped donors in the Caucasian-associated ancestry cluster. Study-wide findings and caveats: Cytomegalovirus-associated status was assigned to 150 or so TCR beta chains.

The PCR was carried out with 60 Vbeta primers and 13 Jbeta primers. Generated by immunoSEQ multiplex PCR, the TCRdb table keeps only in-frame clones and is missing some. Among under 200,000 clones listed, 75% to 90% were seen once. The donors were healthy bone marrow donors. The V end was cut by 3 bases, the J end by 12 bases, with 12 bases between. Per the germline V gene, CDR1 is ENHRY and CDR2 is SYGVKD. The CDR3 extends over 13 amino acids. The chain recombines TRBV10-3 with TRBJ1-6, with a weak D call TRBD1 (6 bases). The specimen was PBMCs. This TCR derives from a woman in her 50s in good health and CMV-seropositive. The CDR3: CAISEKQGEPLHF. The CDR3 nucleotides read TGTGCCATCAGTGAAAAACAGGGTGAACCCCTCCACTTT.